The rows below give T cell receptor beta chains drawn from one sample of a study of blood T cells in healthy people across ages. MiXCR, applied by TCRdb to the 5' RACE reads, yields one record per CDR3 protein. This sample has around 1,000,000 distinct CDR3 sequences, with approximately 26% found just once. Separately, the same data were catalogued under a study of T cells of mothers and their children.

The specimen was blood. These receptors were collected from a girl aged 2 to 10 in good health. Both conserved end residues are part of each CDR3. A D gene is named only where the DNA matches it firmly. Size values are once, few and many counts, or a class for expanded clones, and some rows have none.

D gene: NA
V gene: TRBV29-1
clone size: few
J gene: TRBJ1-2
CDR3 protein: CSVGPAGSTHYGYTF
CDR3 DNA: TGCAGCGTTGGTCCGGCAGGGAGTACTCACTATGGCTACACCTTC

D gene: TRBD1
V gene: TRBV29-1
clone size: few
J gene: TRBJ2-1
CDR3 protein: CSVEGLGQGDYNEQFF
CDR3 DNA: TGCAGCGTTGAAGGGCTGGGACAGGGAGACTACAATGAGCAGTTCTTC

D gene: NA
V gene: TRBV7-2
clone size: few
J gene: TRBJ1-3
CDR3 protein: CASSLVQAGNTIYF
CDR3 DNA: TGTGCCAGCAGCTTAGTCCAGGCAGGAAACACCATATATTTT

D gene: NA
V gene: TRBV29-1
clone size: NA
J gene: TRBJ2-7
CDR3 protein: CSVEVGDNHYEQYF
CDR3 DNA: TGCAGCGTTGAAGTAGGGGACAACCACTACGAGCAGTACTTC

D gene: NA
V gene: TRBV6-4
clone size: few
J gene: TRBJ1-1
CDR3 protein: CASSADEENTEAFF
CDR3 DNA: TGTGCCAGCAGTGCGGACGAAGAGAACACTGAAGCTTTCTTT

D gene: TRBD2
V gene: TRBV3-1
clone size: NA
J gene: TRBJ2-5
CDR3 protein: CASSSGTSIQETQYF
CDR3 DNA: TGTGCCAGCAGTTCCGGGACTAGCATCCAAGAGACCCAGTACTTC

D gene: NA
V gene: TRBV6-2/TRBV6-3
clone size: once
J gene: TRBJ2-5
CDR3 protein: CASSYSIGSSETQYF
CDR3 DNA: TGTGCCAGCAGTTACTCGATCGGGTCTTCGGAGACCCAGTACTTC

D gene: NA
V gene: TRBV10-3
clone size: few
J gene: TRBJ1-4
CDR3 protein: CAIRGTTNEKLFF
CDR3 DNA: TGTGCCATCAGGGGAACAACTAATGAAAAACTGTTTTTT

D gene: NA
V gene: TRBV11-2
clone size: NA
J gene: TRBJ2-3
CDR3 protein: CASSLSRGADTQYF
CDR3 DNA: TGTGCCAGCAGCTTGTCAAGGGGGGCAGATACGCAGTATTTT

D gene: NA
V gene: TRBV12-3/TRBV12-4
clone size: NA
J gene: TRBJ1-3
CDR3 protein: CASSLGAQAGNTIYF
CDR3 DNA: TGTGCCAGCAGTTTAGGGGCCCAGGCTGGAAACACCATATATTTT

D gene: NA
V gene: TRBV20-1
clone size: NA
J gene: TRBJ2-7
CDR3 protein: CSGRPRGSYEQYF
CDR3 DNA: TGCAGTGGAAGGCCCAGGGGATCCTACGAGCAGTACTTC

D gene: NA
V gene: TRBV7-3
clone size: NA
J gene: TRBJ1-1
CDR3 protein: CASSPVGGQGEAFF
CDR3 DNA: TGTGCCAGCAGCCCGGTCGGGGGTCAGGGTGAAGCTTTCTTT

D gene: TRBD2
V gene: TRBV3-1
clone size: NA
J gene: TRBJ2-1
CDR3 protein: CASSQWGVASGFSNEQFF
CDR3 DNA: TGTGCCAGCAGCCAATGGGGGGTCGCTAGCGGGTTTTCCAATGAGCAGTTCTTC

D gene: TRBD1
V gene: TRBV5-6
clone size: NA
J gene: TRBJ2-4
CDR3 protein: CASSTRDRGWIQYF
CDR3 DNA: TGTGCCAGCAGCACACGTGACAGGGGGTGGATTCAGTACTTC

D gene: NA
V gene: TRBV28
clone size: few
J gene: TRBJ2-2
CDR3 protein: CASSPPGPGNTGELFF
CDR3 DNA: TGTGCCAGCAGCCCCCCAGGTCCGGGAAACACCGGGGAGCTGTTTTTT

D gene: TRBD2
V gene: TRBV9
clone size: NA
J gene: TRBJ2-3
CDR3 protein: CASSARLAGVAGTDTQYF
CDR3 DNA: TGTGCCAGCAGCGCCCGACTAGCGGGAGTGGCAGGTACAGATACGCAGTATTTT

D gene: NA
V gene: TRBV12-3/TRBV12-4
clone size: few
J gene: TRBJ1-2
CDR3 protein: CASSFDHGYTF
CDR3 DNA: TGTGCCAGCAGTTTTGATCATGGCTACACCTTC

D gene: TRBD2
V gene: TRBV5-5
clone size: few
J gene: TRBJ2-5
CDR3 protein: CASSRSTTSLGETQYF
CDR3 DNA: TGTGCCAGCAGCCGAAGTACGACTAGCTTAGGCGAGACCCAGTACTTC

D gene: NA
V gene: TRBV9
clone size: few
J gene: TRBJ1-1
CDR3 protein: CASGVIGDDTEAFF
CDR3 DNA: TGTGCCAGCGGTGTGATCGGGGATGACACTGAAGCTTTCTTT

D gene: NA
V gene: TRBV20-1
clone size: few
J gene: TRBJ1-5
CDR3 protein: CSARDPLVSLTQHF
CDR3 DNA: TGCAGTGCTAGAGATCCGCTCGTTTCTTTGACCCAGCATTTT

D gene: TRBD2
V gene: TRBV3-1
clone size: few
J gene: TRBJ2-1
CDR3 protein: CASSPELAGGLLTPWEQFF
CDR3 DNA: TGTGCCAGCAGCCCCGAACTAGCGGGGGGCCTACTCACGCCCTGGGAGCAGTTCTTC

D gene: NA
V gene: TRBV3-1
clone size: few
J gene: TRBJ2-1
CDR3 protein: CASSQDGLRGGEQFF
CDR3 DNA: TGTGCCAGCAGCCAAGACGGCCTTCGTGGCGGTGAGCAGTTCTTC

D gene: TRBD2
V gene: TRBV7-8
clone size: NA
J gene: TRBJ2-1
CDR3 protein: CASSPHSGESSYNEQFF
CDR3 DNA: TGTGCCAGCAGCCCTCATAGCGGGGAGAGCTCCTACAATGAGCAGTTCTTC

D gene: NA
V gene: TRBV11-2
clone size: NA
J gene: TRBJ2-3
CDR3 protein: CASSLTVAIPDTQYF
CDR3 DNA: TGTGCCAGCAGCTTAACGGTAGCTATACCAGATACGCAGTATTTT

D gene: NA
V gene: TRBV5-1
clone size: few
J gene: TRBJ2-1
CDR3 protein: CTSSLGPLNEQFF
CDR3 DNA: TGCACCAGCAGCTTGGGACCGCTCAATGAGCAGTTCTTC

D gene: TRBD1
V gene: TRBV7-2
clone size: many
J gene: TRBJ1-2
CDR3 protein: CASSLQAGGGNGYTF
CDR3 DNA: TGTGCCAGCAGCTTACAAGCAGGGGGCGGAAATGGCTACACCTTC

D gene: TRBD2
V gene: TRBV12-3/TRBV12-4
clone size: NA
J gene: TRBJ2-7
CDR3 protein: CASRLTGGYEQYF
CDR3 DNA: TGTGCCAGCAGACTTACGGGGGGCTACGAGCAGTACTTC

D gene: NA
V gene: TRBV13
clone size: NA
J gene: TRBJ2-7
CDR3 protein: CASSPGGVLIEQYF
CDR3 DNA: TGTGCCAGCAGCCCGGGGGGCGTTTTGATCGAGCAGTACTTC

D gene: NA
V gene: TRBV5-5
clone size: few
J gene: TRBJ2-7
CDR3 protein: CASSPTGSSYERYF
CDR3 DNA: TGCGCCAGCAGCCCGACTGGGAGCTCCTACGAGCGGTACTTC

D gene: TRBD2
V gene: TRBV20-1
clone size: few
J gene: TRBJ2-1
CDR3 protein: CSARDDSKLAGDLSSYNEQFF
CDR3 DNA: TGCAGTGCTAGAGATGATAGTAAGCTAGCGGGGGACCTGAGCTCCTACAATGAGCAGTTCTTC

D gene: TRBD2
V gene: TRBV29-1
clone size: few
J gene: TRBJ2-3
CDR3 protein: CSVESGGSYLSTDTQYF
CDR3 DNA: TGCAGCGTTGAATCCGGGGGGAGCTATCTCAGCACAGATACGCAGTATTTT

D gene: TRBD1
V gene: TRBV29-1
clone size: NA
J gene: TRBJ2-6
CDR3 protein: CSVVTGTGSGANVLTF
CDR3 DNA: TGCAGCGTTGTTACCGGGACAGGTTCTGGGGCCAACGTCCTGACTTTC

D gene: NA
V gene: TRBV20-1
clone size: NA
J gene: TRBJ2-5
CDR3 protein: CSAEVQETRYF
CDR3 DNA: TGCAGTGCAGAAGTTCAAGAGACCCGGTACTTC

D gene: NA
V gene: TRBV7-2
clone size: NA
J gene: TRBJ2-5
CDR3 protein: CASSPLAFQETQYF
CDR3 DNA: TGTGCCAGCAGCCCCCTAGCGTTTCAAGAGACCCAGTACTTC

D gene: TRBD1
V gene: TRBV6-1
clone size: NA
J gene: TRBJ2-5
CDR3 protein: CASSEGQGFETQYF
CDR3 DNA: TGTGCCAGCAGTGAAGGACAGGGGTTCGAGACCCAGTACTTC

D gene: NA
V gene: TRBV29-1
clone size: NA
J gene: TRBJ1-4
CDR3 protein: CSVRNEKLFF
CDR3 DNA: TGCAGCGTTCGGAATGAAAAACTGTTTTTT

D gene: NA
V gene: TRBV5-1
clone size: few
J gene: TRBJ2-2
CDR3 protein: CASSLTLLGGTGELFF
CDR3 DNA: TGCGCCAGCAGCTTGACCCTTCTCGGTGGGACCGGGGAGCTGTTTTTT

D gene: TRBD1
V gene: TRBV4-1
clone size: NA
J gene: TRBJ1-1
CDR3 protein: CASSQATGIPEAFF
CDR3 DNA: TGCGCCAGCAGCCAAGCGACAGGGATCCCTGAAGCTTTCTTT